Listed below are T cell receptor beta chains from one sample, sequenced in a study of OX40 agonist ivuxolimab in advanced cancers. Profiled with immunoSEQ multiplex PCR; TCRdb holds only in-frame clones, not every one. The repertoire includes 70,000 to 95,000 clones, around 86% of them detected once, and 1.5% to 2% sits in the top ten. This specimen consisted of CD4+ or CD8+ T cells sorted from blood, obtained in a trial of the OX40 agonist ivuxolimab. These TCRs come from an adult with an advanced solid tumor such as melanoma, head and neck, liver or kidney cancer. CDR3s include the opening cysteine and the closing phenylalanine or tryptophan. The order of the fields is CDR3 DNA, CDR3 protein, clone size, D gene, J gene, V gene. D genes are given only for firm matches. Size is stated for part of the rows, as once, few or many counts, or as a class when the clone is expanded.

TGTGCCAGCAGCTTAGGGGGTGGGAGGGACAATGAGCAGTTCTTC,CASSLGGGRDNEQFF,-,TRBD2,TRBJ2-1,TRBV7-9
TGTGCCAGCAGCTTAGGGTGGGCTGGAAACACCATATATTTT,CASSLGWAGNTIYF,few,-,TRBJ1-3,TRBV7-9
TGTGCCACCAGCAGCGGCGGGACAGGGGACGGGGAGACCCAGTACTTC,CATSSGGTGDGETQYF,-,TRBD1,TRBJ2-5,TRBV15
TGTGCCAGCAGCTTGACCCTACAGGGTCCAGACACCATATATTTT,CASSLTLQGPDTIYF,-,-,TRBJ1-3,TRBV5-6
TGTGCCAGCAGTCCCCCGGGACGGACCTCTGGAAACACCATATATTTT,CASSPPGRTSGNTIYF,-,-,TRBJ1-3,TRBV28
TGTGCCAGCAATAGCGGCAGCTCCTACGAGCAGTACTTC,CASNSGSSYEQYF,once,-,TRBJ2-7,TRBV9
TGTGCCAGCTCCTTAGGCAGCTTGAACACTGAAGCTTTCTTT,CASSLGSLNTEAFF,-,-,TRBJ1-1,TRBV18
TGCGCCAGCAGCTTGGTTCCAGGGACTGGTGAAAAACTGTTTTTT,CASSLVPGTGEKLFF,-,-,TRBJ1-4,TRBV5-1
TGTGCCAGTAGTGTCTCGCGGGAGGGATCGGATACGCAGTATTTT,CASSVSREGSDTQYF,-,TRBD2,TRBJ2-3,TRBV19
TGCGCCAGCAGCTTGGTTGGATATCCCGGGGAGCTGTTTTTT,CASSLVGYPGELFF,-,-,TRBJ2-2,TRBV5-1
TGTGCCAGCAGTTACTCGGAGAGCTCTTTAAATTCACCCCTCCACTTT,CASSYSESSLNSPLHF,-,-,TRBJ1-6,TRBV6-5
TGTGCCGGTCCGACCGAGATGAACACTGAAGCTTTCTTT,CAGPTEMNTEAFF,-,-,TRBJ1-1,TRBV5-8
TGTGCCAGCAGCGTAGGACAGGGTGAACTAGGACAGCCCCAGCATTTT,CASSVGQGELGQPQHF,once,TRBD1,TRBJ1-5,TRBV9
TGTGCCAGCACCCCGGACAATTTCGGTTCCTACAATGAGCAGTTCTTC,CASTPDNFGSYNEQFF,-,-,TRBJ2-1,TRBV13
TGTGCCAGCAGTTTATGGCAGCTAAACACTGAAGCTTTCTTT,CASSLWQLNTEAFF,once,-,TRBJ1-1,TRBV28
TGTGCCAGCAGTTACGACTTGGTCCAAGGCATTCAGTACTTC,CASSYDLVQGIQYF,-,-,TRBJ2-4,TRBV6-6
TGTGCCAGCAGTTCAGGGTATGGCTACACCTTC,CASSSGYGYTF,-,-,TRBJ1-2,TRBV6-1
TGTGCCAGCAGCAGGTTCGACACTGAAGCTTTCTTT,CASSRFDTEAFF,-,-,TRBJ1-1,TRBV28
TGTGCCAGCAGGGAGAACACTGAAGCTTTCTTT,CASRENTEAFF,-,-,TRBJ1-1,TRBV6-5
TGTGCCAGCAGTAAGGGGACAGGGAGTGAGGATGAGCAGTTCTTC,CASSKGTGSEDEQFF,-,TRBD1,TRBJ2-1,TRBV6-5
TGTGCCAGCAGTGAAGCGCAGGTGTTCGGGGGAACCTACGAGCAGTACTTC,CASSEAQVFGGTYEQYF,-,-,TRBJ2-7,TRBV6-1
TGTGCCAGCAGTTTAGTCTCCTACGAGCAGTACTTC,CASSLVSYEQYF,-,-,TRBJ2-7,TRBV28
TGTGCCAGCAGTCTACCGGGACAGGGATCCGCTTTCTTT,CASSLPGQGSAFF,-,TRBD1,TRBJ1-1,TRBV28
TGTGCCAGCAGGACCGGGACAGGGGCGAATGAGCAGTACTTC,CASRTGTGANEQYF,few,TRBD1,TRBJ2-7,TRBV28
TGCGCCAGCAGCCAGGGAGGGGTGGGGGAAAAACTGTTTTTT,CASSQGGVGEKLFF,-,-,TRBJ1-4,TRBV4-3
TGCGCCAGCAGCCCCGGCGGGACCGCGAGCACAGATACGCAGTATTTT,CASSPGGTASTDTQYF,-,-,TRBJ2-3,TRBV5-1
TGTGCCAGCAGCCTGAGTCAGGGGGGTACGGGTGGCTACACCTTC,CASSLSQGGTGGYTF,-,TRBD1,TRBJ1-2,TRBV7-2
TGTGCCAGCACTTTGACAGGGGTCACGGACACTGAAGCTTTCTTT,CASTLTGVTDTEAFF,-,TRBD1,TRBJ1-1,TRBV6-1
TGCGCCAGCAGACCTACCGGCGGGAAAAGTCCTGAGCAGTTCTTC,CASRPTGGKSPEQFF,-,-,TRBJ2-1,TRBV4-1
TGTGCCAGCAGTGAAACAGGGCCCAAGAATTCACCCCTCCACTTT,CASSETGPKNSPLHF,-,-,TRBJ1-6,TRBV6-1
TGTGCCAGTAGTACGCAAAGAGGGAGTAATGGCTACACCTTC,CASSTQRGSNGYTF,-,-,TRBJ1-2,TRBV19
TGTGCCAGCAGCCCCCCCATGTCGGTCGGACCTTGGGGAGGCTACACCTTC,CASSPPMSVGPWGGYTF,-,-,TRBJ1-2,TRBV9
TGTGCCAGCAGTGAAATTGCGACCACCGGGGAGCTGTTTTTT,CASSEIATTGELFF,-,-,TRBJ2-2,TRBV2
TGTGCCAGCAGCGGGACAGGGAACCCGTATGGCTACACCTTC,CASSGTGNPYGYTF,-,TRBD1,TRBJ1-2,TRBV6-5
TGTGCCAGCAGTGGGTCCGGGGAGCTGTTTTTT,CASSGSGELFF,-,-,TRBJ2-2,TRBV2
TGTGCCAGCAGCTTCCCTCCGTCCTACGAGCAGTACTTC,CASSFPPSYEQYF,-,-,TRBJ2-7,TRBV7-2
TGTGCCATCAGTGAGTCTCAGGGGGTTTACTATGGCTACACCTTC,CAISESQGVYYGYTF,-,TRBD1,TRBJ1-2,TRBV10-3
TGTGCCAGCAGCCAAGATAGAAACTCTGGAAACACCATATATTTT,CASSQDRNSGNTIYF,-,-,TRBJ1-3,TRBV4-2
TGTGCCAGCAGCGGAGGCTTATTCGCCGGGGCCAACGTCCTGACTTTC,CASSGGLFAGANVLTF,-,-,TRBJ2-6,TRBV9
TGTGCCAGCAGCCAGGCCGCGGCATTAGCTAACTATGGCTACACCTTC,CASSQAAALANYGYTF,-,-,TRBJ1-2,TRBV4-2
TGTGCCAGCACTACTGGGACCGGGACCAAAAACATTCAGTACTTC,CASTTGTGTKNIQYF,-,-,TRBJ2-4,TRBV28
TGTGCCAGCAGCTTAGACAAGTTCTACGAGCAGTACTTC,CASSLDKFYEQYF,-,-,TRBJ2-7,TRBV7-8
TGTGCCAGCTCACCACCAAGTAGGAGGAACACTGAAGCTTTCTTT,CASSPPSRRNTEAFF,-,-,TRBJ1-1,TRBV18
TGTGCCAGCAGCCAAGTGGTAGGGCTTGCTTACGAGCAGTACTTC,CASSQVVGLAYEQYF,-,-,TRBJ2-7,TRBV4-2
TGTGCCAGCTCACCAGCGACAGGAAGTCTGAACACTGAAGCTTTCTTT,CASSPATGSLNTEAFF,once,-,TRBJ1-1,TRBV18
TGTGCCAGTATCAAGGGGGGTTTCCAAGAGACCCAGTACTTC,CASIKGGFQETQYF,-,-,TRBJ2-5,TRBV7-2